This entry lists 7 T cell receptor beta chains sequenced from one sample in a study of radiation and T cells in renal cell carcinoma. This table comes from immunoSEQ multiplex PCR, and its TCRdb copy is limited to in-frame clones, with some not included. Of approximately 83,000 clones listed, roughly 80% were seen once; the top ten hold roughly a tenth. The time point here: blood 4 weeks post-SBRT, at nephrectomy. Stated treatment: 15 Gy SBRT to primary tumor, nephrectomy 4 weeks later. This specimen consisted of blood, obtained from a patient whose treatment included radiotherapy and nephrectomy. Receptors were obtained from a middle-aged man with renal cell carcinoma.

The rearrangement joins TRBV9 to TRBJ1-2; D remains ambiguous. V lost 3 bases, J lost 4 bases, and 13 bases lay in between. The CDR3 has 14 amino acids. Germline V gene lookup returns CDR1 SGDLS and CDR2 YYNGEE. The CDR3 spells CASSEYRAPYGYTF. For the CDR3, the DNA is TGTGCCAGCAGCGAGTACCGGGCCCCCTATGGCTACACCTTC.

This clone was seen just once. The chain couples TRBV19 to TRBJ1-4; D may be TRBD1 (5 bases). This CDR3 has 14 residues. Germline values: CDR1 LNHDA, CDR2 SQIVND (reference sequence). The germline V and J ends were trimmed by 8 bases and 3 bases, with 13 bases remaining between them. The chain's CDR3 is CASRPREANEKLFF. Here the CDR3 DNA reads TGTGCCAGTCGCCCCAGGGAGGCTAATGAAAAACTGTTTTTT.

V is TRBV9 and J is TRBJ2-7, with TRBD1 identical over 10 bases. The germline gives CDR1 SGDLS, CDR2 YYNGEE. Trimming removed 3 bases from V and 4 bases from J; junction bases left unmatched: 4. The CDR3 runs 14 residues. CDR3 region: CASSGGQGKYEQYF. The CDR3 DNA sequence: TGTGCCAGCAGCGGGGGACAGGGGAAATACGAGCAGTACTTC. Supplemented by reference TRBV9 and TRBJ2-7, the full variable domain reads DSGVTQTPKHLITATGQRVTLRCSPRSGDLSVYWYQQSLDQGLQFLIQYYNGEERAKGNILERFSAQQFPDLHSELNLSSLELGDSALYFCASSGGQGKYEQYFGPGTRLTVT.

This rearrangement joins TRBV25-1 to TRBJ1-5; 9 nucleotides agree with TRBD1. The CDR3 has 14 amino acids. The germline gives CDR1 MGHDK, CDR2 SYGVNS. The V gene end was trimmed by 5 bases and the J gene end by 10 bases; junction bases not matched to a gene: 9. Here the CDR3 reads CASSPGTGTGPQHF. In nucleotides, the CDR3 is TGTGCCAGCAGTCCGGGGACAGGGACGGGACCCCAGCATTTT. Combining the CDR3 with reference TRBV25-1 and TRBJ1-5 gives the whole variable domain EADIYQTPRYLVIGTGKKITLECSQTMGHDKMYWYQQDPGMELHLIHYSYGVNSTEKGDLSSESTVSRIRTEHFPLTLESARPSHTSQYLCASSPGTGTGPQHFGDGTRLSIL.

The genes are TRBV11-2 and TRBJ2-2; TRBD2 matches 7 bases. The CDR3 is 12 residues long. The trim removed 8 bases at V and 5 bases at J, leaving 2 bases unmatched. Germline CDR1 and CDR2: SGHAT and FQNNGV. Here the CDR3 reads CASGRGTGELFF. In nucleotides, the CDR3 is TGTGCCAGCGGGAGGGGTACCGGGGAGCTGTTTTTT.

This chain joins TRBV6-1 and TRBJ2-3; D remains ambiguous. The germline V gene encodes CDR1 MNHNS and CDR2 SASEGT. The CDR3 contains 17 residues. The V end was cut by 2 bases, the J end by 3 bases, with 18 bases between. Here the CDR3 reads CASSELQITTGTDTQYF. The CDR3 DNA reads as TGTGCCAGCAGTGAACTCCAGATCACCACCGGGACAGATACGCAGTATTTT.

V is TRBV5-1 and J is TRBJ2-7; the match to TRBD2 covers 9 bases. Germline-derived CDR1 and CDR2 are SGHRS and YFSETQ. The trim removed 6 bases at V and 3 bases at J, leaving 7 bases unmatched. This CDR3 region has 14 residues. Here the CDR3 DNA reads TGCGCCAGCAACCCCGGGACTAGCCTCTACGAGCAGTACTTC. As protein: CASNPGTSLYEQYF.